This paragraph reports one T cell receptor (beta chain). This entry is derived from a study of blood T cell repertoires in COVID-19. The J segment lost 3 bases and the V segment lost 2 bases, leaving 6 bases of the junction unmatched. The CDR3 is 15 amino acids. Germline V CDR1 and CDR2: SEHNR, FQNEAQ (reference sequence). Profiled with immunoSEQ multiplex PCR; TCRdb holds only in-frame clones, not every one. This sample has about 270,000 clones, with around 90% found just once. The chain has TRBV7-9 and TRBJ1-2; 7 positions match TRBD1. The clonotype comes from a man aged 35-49 years who had been exposed to COVID-19. Material: PBMCs or T cells enriched from blood (not recorded which). CDR3 coding DNA: TGTGCCAGCAGCTTATATGACAGGGAGGACTATGGCTACACCTTC. This gives the protein CASSLYDREDYGYTF. The variable domain in full, completed from reference TRBV7-9 and TRBJ1-2, reads DTGVSQNPRHKITKRGQNVTFRCDPISEHNRLYWYRQTLGQGPEFLTYFQNEAQLEKSRLLSDRFSAERPKGSFSTLEIQRTEQGDSAMYLCASSLYDREDYGYTFGSGTRLTVV.